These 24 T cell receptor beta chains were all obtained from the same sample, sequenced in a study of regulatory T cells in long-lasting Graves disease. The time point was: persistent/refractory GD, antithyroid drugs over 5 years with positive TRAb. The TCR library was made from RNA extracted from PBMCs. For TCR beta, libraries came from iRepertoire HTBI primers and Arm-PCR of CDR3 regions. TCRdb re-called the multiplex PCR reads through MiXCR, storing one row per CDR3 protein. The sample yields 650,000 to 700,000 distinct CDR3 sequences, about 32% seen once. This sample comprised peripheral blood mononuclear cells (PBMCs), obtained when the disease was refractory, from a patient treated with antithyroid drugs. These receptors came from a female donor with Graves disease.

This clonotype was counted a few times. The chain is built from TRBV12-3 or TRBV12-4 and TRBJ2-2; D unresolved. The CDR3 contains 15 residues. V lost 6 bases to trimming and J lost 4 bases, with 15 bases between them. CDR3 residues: CASSIGRLSTGELFF. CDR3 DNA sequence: TGTGCCAGCAGCATCGGACGGTTGAGCACCGGGGAGCTGTTTTTT.

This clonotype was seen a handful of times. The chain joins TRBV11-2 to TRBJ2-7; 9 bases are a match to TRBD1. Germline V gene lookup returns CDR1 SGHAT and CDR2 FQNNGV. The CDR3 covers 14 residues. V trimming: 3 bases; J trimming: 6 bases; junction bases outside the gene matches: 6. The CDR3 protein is CASSLDRGRGEQYF. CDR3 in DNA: TGTGCCAGCAGCTTGGACAGGGGTAGAGGCGAGCAGTACTTC.

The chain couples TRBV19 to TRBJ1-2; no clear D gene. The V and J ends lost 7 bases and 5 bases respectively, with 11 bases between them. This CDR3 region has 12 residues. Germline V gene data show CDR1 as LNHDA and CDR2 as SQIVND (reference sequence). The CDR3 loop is CASNVAGYGYTF. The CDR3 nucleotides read TGTGCCAGTAATGTAGCGGGATATGGCTACACCTTC.

The CDR3 nucleotides are TGCAGCGTTGCGGGACTGACAGGGGGCAATGGCTACACCTTC. This translates into CSVAGLTGGNGYTF. This chain joins TRBV29-1 and TRBJ1-2; 10 positions agree with TRBD1. Germline V gene lookup returns CDR1 SQVTM and CDR2 ANQGSEA. V was clipped by 4 bases and J by 6 bases; unmatched bases: 8. This CDR3 region has 14 residues.

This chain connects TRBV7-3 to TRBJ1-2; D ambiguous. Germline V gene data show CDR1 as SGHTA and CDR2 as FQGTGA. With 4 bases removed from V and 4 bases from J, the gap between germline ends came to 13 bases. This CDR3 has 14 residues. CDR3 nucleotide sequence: TGTGCCAGCAGCTCAACAGTTTTGGGCTATGGCTACACCTTC. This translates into CASSSTVLGYGYTF.

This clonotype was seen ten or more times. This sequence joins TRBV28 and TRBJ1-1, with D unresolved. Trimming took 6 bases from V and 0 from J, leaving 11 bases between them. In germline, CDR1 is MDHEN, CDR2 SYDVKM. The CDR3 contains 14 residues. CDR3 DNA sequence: TGTGCCAGCAGCTTAGGGCAGGTGAACACTGAAGCTTTCTTT. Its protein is CASSLGQVNTEAFF.

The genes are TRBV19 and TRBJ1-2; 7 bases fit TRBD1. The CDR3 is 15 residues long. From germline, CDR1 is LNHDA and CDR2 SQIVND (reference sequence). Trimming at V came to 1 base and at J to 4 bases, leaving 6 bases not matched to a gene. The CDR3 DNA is TGTGCCAGTAGTATAGGCAGGGGGTTCGGCTATGGCTACACCTTC. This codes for CASSIGRGFGYGYTF.

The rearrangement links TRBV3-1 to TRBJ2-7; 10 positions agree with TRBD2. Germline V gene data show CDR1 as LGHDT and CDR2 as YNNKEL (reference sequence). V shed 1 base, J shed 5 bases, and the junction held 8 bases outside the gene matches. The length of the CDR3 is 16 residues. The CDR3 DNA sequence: TGTGCCAGCAGCCAAGTAACCCTAGCGGGAGTAGACGAGCAGTACTTC. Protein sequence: CASSQVTLAGVDEQYF.

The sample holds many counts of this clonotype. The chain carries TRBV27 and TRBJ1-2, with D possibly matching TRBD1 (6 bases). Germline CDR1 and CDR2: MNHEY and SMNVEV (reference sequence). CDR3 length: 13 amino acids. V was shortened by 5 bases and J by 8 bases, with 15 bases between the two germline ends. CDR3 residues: CASSPLGAWGYTF. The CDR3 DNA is TGTGCCAGCAGTCCCTTGGGGGCGTGGGGCTACACCTTC.

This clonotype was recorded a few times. CDR3 sequence (DNA): TGTGCCAGCAGTCCACCCGCCATGAAGACCCAGTACTTC. Its translation: CASSPPAMKTQYF. The chain recombines TRBV12-3 or TRBV12-4 with TRBJ2-5; D not certain. V was shortened by 5 bases and J by 6 bases, with 13 bases between the two germline ends. The CDR3 is made up of 13 amino acids.

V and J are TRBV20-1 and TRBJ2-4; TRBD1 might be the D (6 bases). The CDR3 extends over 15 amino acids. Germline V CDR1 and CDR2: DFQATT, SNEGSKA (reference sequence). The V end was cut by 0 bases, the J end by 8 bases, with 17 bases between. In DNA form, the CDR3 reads TGCAGTGCTAGAGAAGGCGGACAGATACAAGACATTCAGTACTTC. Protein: CSAREGGQIQDIQYF.

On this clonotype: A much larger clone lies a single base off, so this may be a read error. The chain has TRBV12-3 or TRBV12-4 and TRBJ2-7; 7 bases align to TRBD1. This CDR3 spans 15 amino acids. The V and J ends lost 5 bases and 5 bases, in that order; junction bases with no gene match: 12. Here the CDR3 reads CASSGGQSYHHEQYF. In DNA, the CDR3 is TGTGCCAGCAGTGGGGGACAGAGCTACCACCACGAGCAGTACTTC.

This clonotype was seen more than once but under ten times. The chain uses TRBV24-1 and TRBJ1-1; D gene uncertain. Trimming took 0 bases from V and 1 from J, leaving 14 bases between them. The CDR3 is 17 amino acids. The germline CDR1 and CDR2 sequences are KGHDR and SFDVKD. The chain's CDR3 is CATSDLLPGIPNTEAFF. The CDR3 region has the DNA TGTGCCACCAGTGATTTGCTACCGGGTATACCGAACACTGAAGCTTTCTTT.

CDR3 protein: CAISESMDLGEQYF. CDR3 DNA: TGTGCCATCAGTGAGTCGATGGACCTAGGGGAGCAGTACTTC. This chain connects TRBV10-3 to TRBJ2-7; D call uncertain. Germline CDR1 reads ENHRY; CDR2 reads SYGVKD. Trimming removed 0 bases from V and 7 bases from J, with 13 bases in between. This CDR3 is 14 amino acids long.

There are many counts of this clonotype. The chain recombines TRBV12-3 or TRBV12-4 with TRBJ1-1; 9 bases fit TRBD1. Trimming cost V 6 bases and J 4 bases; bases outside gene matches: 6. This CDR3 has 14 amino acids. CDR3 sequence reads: CASSPGQGTTEAFF. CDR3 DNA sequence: TGTGCCAGCAGCCCGGGACAGGGTACCACTGAAGCTTTCTTT.

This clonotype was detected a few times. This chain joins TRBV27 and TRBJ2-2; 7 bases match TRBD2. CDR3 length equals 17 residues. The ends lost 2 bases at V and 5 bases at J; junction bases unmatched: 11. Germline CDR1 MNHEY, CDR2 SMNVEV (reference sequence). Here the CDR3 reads CASSLRAGEVGTGELFF. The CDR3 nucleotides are TGTGCCAGCAGTTTACGGGCGGGAGAAGTGGGGACCGGGGAGCTGTTTTTT.

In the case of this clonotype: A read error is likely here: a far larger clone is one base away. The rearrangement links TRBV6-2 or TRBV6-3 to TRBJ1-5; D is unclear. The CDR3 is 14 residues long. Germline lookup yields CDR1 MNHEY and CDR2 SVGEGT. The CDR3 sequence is CASSQAGSNQPRHF. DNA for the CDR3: TGTGCCAGCAGTCAGGCGGGCAGCAATCAGCCCCGGCATTTT.

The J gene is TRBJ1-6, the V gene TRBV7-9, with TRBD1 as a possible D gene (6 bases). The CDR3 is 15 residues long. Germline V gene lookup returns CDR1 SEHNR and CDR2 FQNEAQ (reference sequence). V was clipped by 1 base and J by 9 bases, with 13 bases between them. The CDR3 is CASSLVQGNISPLHF. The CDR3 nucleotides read TGTGCCAGCAGCTTAGTCCAGGGGAATATTTCACCCCTCCACTTT.

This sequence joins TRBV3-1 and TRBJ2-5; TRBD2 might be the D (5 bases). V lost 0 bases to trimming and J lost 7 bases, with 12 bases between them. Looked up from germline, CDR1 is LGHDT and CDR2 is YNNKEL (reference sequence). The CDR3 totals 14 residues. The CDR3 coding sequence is TGTGCCAGCAGCCAAGAACTCCGTGGAGGGACCCAGTACTTC. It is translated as CASSQELRGGTQYF.

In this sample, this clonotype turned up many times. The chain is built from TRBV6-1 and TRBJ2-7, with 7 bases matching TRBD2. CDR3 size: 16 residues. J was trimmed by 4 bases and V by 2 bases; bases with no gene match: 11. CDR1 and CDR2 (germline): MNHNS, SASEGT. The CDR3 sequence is CASSESLASGTYEQYF. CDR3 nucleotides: TGTGCCAGCAGTGAATCTCTTGCTAGCGGAACTTACGAGCAGTACTTC.

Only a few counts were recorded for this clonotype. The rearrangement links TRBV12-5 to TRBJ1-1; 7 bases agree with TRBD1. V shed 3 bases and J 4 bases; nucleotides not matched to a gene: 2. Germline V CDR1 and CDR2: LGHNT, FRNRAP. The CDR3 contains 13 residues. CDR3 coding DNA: TGTGCTAGTGGTTTAGGGGGCATCACTGAAGCTTTCTTT. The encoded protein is CASGLGGITEAFF.

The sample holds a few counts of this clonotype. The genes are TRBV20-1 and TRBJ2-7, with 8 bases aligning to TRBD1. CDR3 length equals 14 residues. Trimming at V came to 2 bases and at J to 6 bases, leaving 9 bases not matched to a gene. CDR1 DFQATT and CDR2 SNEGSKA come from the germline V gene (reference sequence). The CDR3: CSARFGTGAPEQYF. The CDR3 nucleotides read TGCAGTGCTAGATTCGGGACAGGCGCCCCCGAGCAGTACTTC.

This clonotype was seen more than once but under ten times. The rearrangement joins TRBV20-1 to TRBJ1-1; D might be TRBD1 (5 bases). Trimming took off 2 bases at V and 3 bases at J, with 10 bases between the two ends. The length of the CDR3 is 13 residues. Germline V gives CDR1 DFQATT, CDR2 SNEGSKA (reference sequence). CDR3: CSARPDRYTEAFF. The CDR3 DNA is TGCAGTGCTAGACCCGACAGATACACTGAAGCTTTCTTT.

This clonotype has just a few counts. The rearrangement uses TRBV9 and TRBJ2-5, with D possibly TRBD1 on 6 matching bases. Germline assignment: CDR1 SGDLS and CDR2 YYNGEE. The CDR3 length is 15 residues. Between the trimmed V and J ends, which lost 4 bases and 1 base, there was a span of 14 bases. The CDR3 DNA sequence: TGTGCCAGCAGCTCCCGGGACACCTTCCAAGAGACCCAGTACTTC. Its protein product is CASSSRDTFQETQYF.